This entry lists 30 T cell receptor beta chains sequenced from one sample in a study of T cell responses to AZD1222 COVID-19 vaccine. Libraries were prepared by immunoSEQ multiplex PCR; TCRdb keeps only in-frame clonotypes and omits some of them. The repertoire includes around 180,000 clones, approximately 94% of them detected once, and roughly 9.8% sits in the top ten. Sequencing was performed on peripheral blood, taken on day 0 of AZD1222 vaccination. These receptor sequences come from an adult in good health.

The rearrangement uses TRBV11-1 and TRBJ2-2; D might be TRBD1 (5 bases). V was cut by 2 bases and J by 7 bases, with 11 bases left in between. The CDR3 is made up of 14 amino acids. The V gene's germline CDR1 is SGHAT and CDR2 FQDESV (reference sequence). The DNA of the CDR3 is TGTGCCAGCAGCTTAAGGGCAGGGTTCGGGGAGCTGTTTTTT. Its translation: CASSLRAGFGELFF.

J is TRBJ1-5 and V is TRBV25-1; D unresolved. This CDR3 contains 16 residues. V shed 2 bases and J shed 0 bases, with 11 bases lying between them. From germline, CDR1 is MGHDK and CDR2 SYGVNS. CDR3 DNA: TGTGCCAGCAGTGAAGTTAAGGTCCGTAGCAATCAGCCCCAGCATTTT. The encoded protein is CASSEVKVRSNQPQHF.

The chain joins TRBV27 to TRBJ1-5; a possible D gene is TRBD1 (6 bases). The germline CDR1 and CDR2 sequences are MNHEY and SMNVEV (reference sequence). The CDR3 loop spans 15 amino acids. With 0 bases removed from V and 5 bases from J, the gap between germline ends came to 11 bases. CDR3 region: CASSLSSRGYQPQHF. CDR3 sequence (DNA): TGTGCCAGCAGTTTATCCTCCAGGGGCTATCAGCCCCAGCATTTT.

The table lists this clone with a count of one. The chain is built from TRBV6-4 and TRBJ2-2; TRBD2 agrees at 13 bases. CDR1 MRHNA and CDR2 SNTAGT come from the germline V gene. There are 14 residues in the CDR3. After removal of 11 bases from V and 7 bases from J, the junction contained 7 bases not matched to a gene. Here the CDR3 DNA reads TGTGCCGGTGGGACTAGCGGGAAGGACGGGGAGCTGTTTTTT. Amino acid sequence: CAGGTSGKDGELFF.

The genes are TRBV28 and TRBJ1-5; a weak D match, TRBD1 (5 bases). CDR1 MDHEN and CDR2 SYDVKM come from the germline V gene. The V end was cut by 5 bases, the J end by 5 bases, with 22 bases between. The CDR3 covers 17 residues. CDR3 nucleotide sequence: TGTGCCAGCAGTCTCCCCGACAGCGCCCTTAGAGATCAGCCCCAGCATTTT. This encodes CASSLPDSALRDQPQHF.

The chain uses TRBV14 and TRBJ2-7; TRBD1 agrees at 7 bases. CDR3 length: 14 amino acids. Losses at the gene ends were 4 bases for V and 2 bases for J; bases not matched to a gene: 5. Germline loops: CDR1 SGHDN, CDR2 FVKESK. Here the CDR3 reads CASSPDRTTYEQYF. The CDR3 DNA is TGTGCCAGCAGCCCGGACAGGACAACCTACGAGCAGTACTTC. Full variable domain (remainder filled in from reference TRBV14 and TRBJ2-7): EAGVTQFPSHSVIEKGQTVTLRCDPISGHDNLYWYRRVMGKEIKFLLHFVKESKQDESGMPNNRFLAERTGGTYSTLKVQPAELEDSGVYFCASSPDRTTYEQYFGPGTRLTVT.

The chain links TRBV5-4 to TRBJ2-7, with D uncertain. The CDR3 consists of 15 residues. Trimming took off 3 bases at V and 3 bases at J, with 16 bases between the two ends. Per germline, CDR1 SGHNT and CDR2 YYREEE (reference sequence). Here the CDR3 DNA reads TGTGCCAGCAGCTCAAACAGCTTTAGCCTCTACGAGCAGTACTTC. Encoded protein: CASSSNSFSLYEQYF.

The rearrangement joins TRBV28 to TRBJ2-3; D not certain. Germline V CDR1 and CDR2: MDHEN, SYDVKM. The germline V and J ends were trimmed by 8 bases and 10 bases, with 22 bases remaining between them. This CDR3 has 14 amino acids. The CDR3 loop reads CASGSTPGPSAQYF. The CDR3 DNA sequence: TGTGCCAGCGGCAGTACCCCCGGGCCGTCTGCGCAGTATTTT.

This clone was seen just once. The chain uses TRBV5-1 and TRBJ2-2, with D unresolved. Germline V lookup: CDR1 SGHRS, CDR2 YFSETQ. The CDR3 is 14 amino acids. The germline V and J ends were trimmed by 2 bases and 6 bases, with 11 bases remaining between them. In nucleotides, the CDR3 is TGCGCCAGCAGCTTTACGCCTTACGCCGGGGAGCTGTTTTTT. It specifies CASSFTPYAGELFF. The full variable domain, with the rest looked up from reference TRBV5-1 and TRBJ2-2, is KAGVTQTPRYLIKTRGQQVTLSCSPISGHRSVSWYQQTPGQGLQFLFEYFSETQRNKGNFPGRFSGRQFSNSRSEMNVSTLELGDSALYLCASSFTPYAGELFFGEGSRLTVL.

This chain links TRBV20-1 with TRBJ1-5; D call uncertain. The CDR3 is made up of 11 amino acids. In germline, CDR1 is DFQATT, CDR2 SNEGSKA (reference sequence). Between the trimmed V and J ends, which lost 7 bases and 6 bases, there was a span of 10 bases. This CDR3 reads CSGTWIQPQHF. DNA of the CDR3: TGCAGTGGTACGTGGATTCAGCCCCAGCATTTT.

The chain uses TRBV7-8 and TRBJ2-7, with 8 nucleotides matching TRBD1. This CDR3 has 16 amino acids. Germline CDR1 and CDR2: SGHVS and FQNEAQ. V gave up 6 bases and J gave up 2 bases; unmatched junction bases: 12. CDR3 residues: CASSFKRTGPTYEQYF. The CDR3 nucleotides are TGTGCCAGCAGTTTTAAGAGGACAGGGCCAACCTACGAGCAGTACTTC. The full variable domain, completed using reference TRBV7-8 and TRBJ2-7, is GAGVSQSPRYKVAKRGQDVALRCDPISGHVSLFWYQQALGQGPEFLTYFQNEAQLDKSGLPSDRFFAERPEGSVSTLKIQRTQQEDSAVYLCASSFKRTGPTYEQYFGPGTRLTVT.

This chain links TRBV5-8 with TRBJ2-7, with D unclear. Trimming stripped 4 bases from V and 2 bases from J, with 16 bases between. The CDR3 covers 15 residues. Germline CDR1 and CDR2: SGHTS and YDEGEE. The CDR3 bases are TGTGCCAGCAGCAATAGGGTTCCAGGAACCTACGAGCAGTACTTC. Protein: CASSNRVPGTYEQYF.

The rearrangement uses TRBV5-5 and TRBJ1-2; 9 positions agree with TRBD1. CDR3 length: 14 amino acids. The junction had 5 bases not matched to a gene; V was cut back by 4 bases and J by 4 bases. From germline, CDR1 is SGHKS and CDR2 YYEKEE (reference sequence). The CDR3 sequence is CASSRPGQGYGYTF. CDR3 bases: TGTGCCAGCAGCCGGCCGGGACAGGGCTATGGCTACACCTTC.

In this sample, this clone turned up a few times. This chain joins TRBV30 and TRBJ1-1; possibly TRBD1 for D (5 bases). V gave up 0 bases and J gave up 4 bases, with 9 bases separating them. The CDR3 has 13 residues. Germline CDR1 is GTSNPN and CDR2 is SVGIG (reference sequence). The DNA for the CDR3 is TGTGCCTGGAGTGTTTTCAGGGCCACTGAAGCTTTCTTT. This translates into CAWSVFRATEAFF.

V and J are TRBV6-5 and TRBJ2-5, with D possibly being TRBD1 (6 bases). The V and J ends lost 0 bases and 5 bases respectively, with 10 bases between them. Germline CDR1 MNHEY, CDR2 SVGAGI. The CDR3 totals 14 residues. The CDR3 here is CASSYSRTAETQYF. The CDR3 coding sequence is TGTGCCAGCAGTTACTCTCGGACAGCGGAGACCCAGTACTTC.

This clone was recorded only once. The gene calls are TRBV12-3 or TRBV12-4 and TRBJ1-4; TRBD1 matches 8 bases. This CDR3 is built from 13 residues. With 6 bases clipped from V and 8 bases from J, the junction kept 5 bases outside the gene matches. The CDR3 region has the DNA TGTGCCAGCAGGACCACAGGGGGGGAAAAACTGTTTTTT. Protein sequence: CASRTTGGEKLFF.

This chain connects TRBV30 to TRBJ2-3; D unresolved. The germline V gene encodes CDR1 GTSNPN and CDR2 SVGIG (reference sequence). This CDR3 has 13 residues. V was shortened by 3 bases and J by 0 bases, with 7 bases between the two germline ends. The CDR3 is CAWSMGSTDTQYF. In DNA, the CDR3 is TGTGCCTGGAGCATGGGGAGCACAGATACGCAGTATTTT.

This rearrangement joins TRBV30 to TRBJ2-1; D call uncertain. The germline V gene has CDR1 GTSNPN and CDR2 SVGIG (reference sequence). V was clipped by 4 bases and J by 0 bases, with 7 bases between them. The CDR3 runs 13 residues. The CDR3 protein is CAWNPRSYNEQFF. The DNA of the CDR3 is TGTGCCTGGAACCCGCGCTCCTACAATGAGCAGTTCTTC. The variable domain in full, with the rest retrieved from reference TRBV30 and TRBJ2-1, is SQTIHQWPATLVQPVGSPLSLECTVEGTSNPNLYWYRQAAGRGLQLLFYSVGIGQISSEVPQNLSASRPQDRQFILSSKKLLLSDSGFYLCAWNPRSYNEQFFGPGTRLTVL.

V is TRBV12-3 or TRBV12-4 and J is TRBJ2-1; D gene ambiguous. The CDR3 has 11 amino acids. V lost 3 bases and J 10 bases, leaving 7 bases between the germline ends. The CDR3 DNA reads TGTGCCAGCAGTTTTAATTGGGAGCAGTTCTTC. It codes for CASSFNWEQFF.

The chain uses TRBV7-8 and TRBJ2-1; TRBD2 agrees at 7 bases. J gave up 8 bases and V 5 bases, and 9 bases lay outside the gene matches. The CDR3 has 14 residues. Germline CDR1 and CDR2: SGHVS and FQNEAQ. The CDR3 here is CASSAPTSAHEQFF. The DNA for the CDR3 is TGTGCCAGCAGCGCACCAACTAGCGCGCATGAGCAGTTCTTC.

V is TRBV9 and J is TRBJ1-6, with a weak D call TRBD1 (5 bases). CDR3 length: 16 amino acids. Trimming left V 3 bases short and J 7 bases short, with 17 bases between. The germline V gene has CDR1 SGDLS and CDR2 YYNGEE. This chain's CDR3 is CASSAGEGRRNSPLHF. For the CDR3, the DNA is TGTGCCAGCAGCGCCGGTGAGGGGAGACGCAATTCACCCCTCCACTTT.

For the CDR3, the DNA is TGTGCCAGTAGTATAAGTAGCGGGAGGGCCGCGAATGAGCAGTTCTTC. Translating it yields CASSISSGRAANEQFF. The chain uses TRBV19 and TRBJ2-1; 11 bases line up with TRBD2. CDR3 length: 16 amino acids. The junction had 7 bases not matched to a gene; V was cut back by 2 bases and J by 7 bases. In germline, CDR1 is LNHDA, CDR2 SQIVND (reference sequence).

The chain combines TRBV5-1 with TRBJ2-1; 15 nucleotides agree with TRBD2. Germline CDR1 SGHRS, CDR2 YFSETQ. The CDR3 length is 17 residues. V was clipped by 2 bases and J by 7 bases; unmatched bases: 7. CDR3 DNA: TGCGCCAGCAGCTTAGAATCCGGACTAGCGGGAGGGAATGAGCAGTTCTTC. This sequence encodes CASSLESGLAGGNEQFF.

The chain is built from TRBV28 and TRBJ1-5; possible D gene TRBD1, 6 bases. CDR1 and CDR2 from the germline V gene are MDHEN and SYDVKM. Trimming shortened V by 4 bases and J by 3 bases, and 13 bases separated the two germline ends. The CDR3 has 15 residues. The CDR3 region has the DNA TGTGCCAGCAGTTCCGGGGGGGCCCTCAATCAGCCCCAGCATTTT. Translated: CASSSGGALNQPQHF.

This clone was counted once. The chain recombines TRBV18 with TRBJ1-2; TRBD1 might be the D (6 bases). The CDR3 sequence is 13 residues long. Germline V lookup: CDR1 KGHSH, CDR2 LQKENI. Trimming pared 2 bases from V and 6 bases from J, leaving 10 bases between. CDR3 loop: CASSPKGGNGYTF. The DNA for the CDR3 is TGTGCCAGCTCACCAAAAGGGGGGAATGGCTACACCTTC. Combining the CDR3 with reference TRBV18 and TRBJ1-2 gives the whole variable domain NAGVMQNPRHLVRRRGQEARLRCSPMKGHSHVYWYRQLPEEGLKFMVYLQKENIIDESGMPKERFSAEFPKEGPSILRIQQVVRGDSAAYFCASSPKGGNGYTFGSGTRLTVV.

J is TRBJ1-2 and V is TRBV14; perhaps TRBD1 as D (5 bases). CDR1 and CDR2 (germline): SGHDN, FVKESK. CDR3 length: 13 amino acids. Trimming pared 2 bases from V and 3 bases from J, leaving 7 bases between. The CDR3: CASSQSGDYGYTF. The CDR3 bases are TGTGCCAGCAGCCAATCGGGGGACTATGGCTACACCTTC.

V is TRBV5-4 and J is TRBJ2-3; the D gene is possibly TRBD1 (6 bases). This CDR3 has 14 amino acids. Trimming left V 4 bases short and J 2 bases short, with 11 bases between. The germline CDR1 and CDR2 sequences are SGHNT and YYREEE (reference sequence). This chain's CDR3 is CASSLRQDTDTQYF. The CDR3 coding sequence is TGTGCCAGCAGCCTCCGACAGGACACAGATACGCAGTATTTT.

This sequence joins TRBV14 and TRBJ2-5; TRBD2 matches 13 bases. CDR3 length: 17 residues. The V and J ends lost 4 bases and 2 bases, in that order; junction bases with no gene match: 7. From germline, CDR1 is SGHDN and CDR2 FVKESK. CDR3 protein: CASSRTSGSRGQETQYF. The DNA of the CDR3 is TGTGCCAGCAGCCGGACTAGCGGGAGCAGAGGACAAGAGACCCAGTACTTC.

V is TRBV11-2 and J is TRBJ2-7, with a tentative D call TRBD1 (7 bases). The CDR3 contains 15 residues. Germline V gene data show CDR1 as SGHAT and CDR2 as FQNNGV. V was cut by 4 bases and J by 2 bases, with 15 bases left in between. CDR3 nucleotide sequence: TGTGCCAGCAGCTCGCCAGGGGGGTTTGCCTACGAGCAGTACTTC. Translating gives CASSSPGGFAYEQYF.

This chain links TRBV18 with TRBJ1-4; D not certain. Trimming removed 1 base at V and 2 bases at J, with 14 bases between. The CDR3 length is 17 residues. Germline V CDR1 and CDR2: KGHSH, LQKENI. CDR3 region: CASSPRGEGLTNEKLFF. In DNA form, the CDR3 reads TGTGCCAGCTCACCACGTGGAGAAGGTCTGACTAATGAAAAACTGTTTTTT.